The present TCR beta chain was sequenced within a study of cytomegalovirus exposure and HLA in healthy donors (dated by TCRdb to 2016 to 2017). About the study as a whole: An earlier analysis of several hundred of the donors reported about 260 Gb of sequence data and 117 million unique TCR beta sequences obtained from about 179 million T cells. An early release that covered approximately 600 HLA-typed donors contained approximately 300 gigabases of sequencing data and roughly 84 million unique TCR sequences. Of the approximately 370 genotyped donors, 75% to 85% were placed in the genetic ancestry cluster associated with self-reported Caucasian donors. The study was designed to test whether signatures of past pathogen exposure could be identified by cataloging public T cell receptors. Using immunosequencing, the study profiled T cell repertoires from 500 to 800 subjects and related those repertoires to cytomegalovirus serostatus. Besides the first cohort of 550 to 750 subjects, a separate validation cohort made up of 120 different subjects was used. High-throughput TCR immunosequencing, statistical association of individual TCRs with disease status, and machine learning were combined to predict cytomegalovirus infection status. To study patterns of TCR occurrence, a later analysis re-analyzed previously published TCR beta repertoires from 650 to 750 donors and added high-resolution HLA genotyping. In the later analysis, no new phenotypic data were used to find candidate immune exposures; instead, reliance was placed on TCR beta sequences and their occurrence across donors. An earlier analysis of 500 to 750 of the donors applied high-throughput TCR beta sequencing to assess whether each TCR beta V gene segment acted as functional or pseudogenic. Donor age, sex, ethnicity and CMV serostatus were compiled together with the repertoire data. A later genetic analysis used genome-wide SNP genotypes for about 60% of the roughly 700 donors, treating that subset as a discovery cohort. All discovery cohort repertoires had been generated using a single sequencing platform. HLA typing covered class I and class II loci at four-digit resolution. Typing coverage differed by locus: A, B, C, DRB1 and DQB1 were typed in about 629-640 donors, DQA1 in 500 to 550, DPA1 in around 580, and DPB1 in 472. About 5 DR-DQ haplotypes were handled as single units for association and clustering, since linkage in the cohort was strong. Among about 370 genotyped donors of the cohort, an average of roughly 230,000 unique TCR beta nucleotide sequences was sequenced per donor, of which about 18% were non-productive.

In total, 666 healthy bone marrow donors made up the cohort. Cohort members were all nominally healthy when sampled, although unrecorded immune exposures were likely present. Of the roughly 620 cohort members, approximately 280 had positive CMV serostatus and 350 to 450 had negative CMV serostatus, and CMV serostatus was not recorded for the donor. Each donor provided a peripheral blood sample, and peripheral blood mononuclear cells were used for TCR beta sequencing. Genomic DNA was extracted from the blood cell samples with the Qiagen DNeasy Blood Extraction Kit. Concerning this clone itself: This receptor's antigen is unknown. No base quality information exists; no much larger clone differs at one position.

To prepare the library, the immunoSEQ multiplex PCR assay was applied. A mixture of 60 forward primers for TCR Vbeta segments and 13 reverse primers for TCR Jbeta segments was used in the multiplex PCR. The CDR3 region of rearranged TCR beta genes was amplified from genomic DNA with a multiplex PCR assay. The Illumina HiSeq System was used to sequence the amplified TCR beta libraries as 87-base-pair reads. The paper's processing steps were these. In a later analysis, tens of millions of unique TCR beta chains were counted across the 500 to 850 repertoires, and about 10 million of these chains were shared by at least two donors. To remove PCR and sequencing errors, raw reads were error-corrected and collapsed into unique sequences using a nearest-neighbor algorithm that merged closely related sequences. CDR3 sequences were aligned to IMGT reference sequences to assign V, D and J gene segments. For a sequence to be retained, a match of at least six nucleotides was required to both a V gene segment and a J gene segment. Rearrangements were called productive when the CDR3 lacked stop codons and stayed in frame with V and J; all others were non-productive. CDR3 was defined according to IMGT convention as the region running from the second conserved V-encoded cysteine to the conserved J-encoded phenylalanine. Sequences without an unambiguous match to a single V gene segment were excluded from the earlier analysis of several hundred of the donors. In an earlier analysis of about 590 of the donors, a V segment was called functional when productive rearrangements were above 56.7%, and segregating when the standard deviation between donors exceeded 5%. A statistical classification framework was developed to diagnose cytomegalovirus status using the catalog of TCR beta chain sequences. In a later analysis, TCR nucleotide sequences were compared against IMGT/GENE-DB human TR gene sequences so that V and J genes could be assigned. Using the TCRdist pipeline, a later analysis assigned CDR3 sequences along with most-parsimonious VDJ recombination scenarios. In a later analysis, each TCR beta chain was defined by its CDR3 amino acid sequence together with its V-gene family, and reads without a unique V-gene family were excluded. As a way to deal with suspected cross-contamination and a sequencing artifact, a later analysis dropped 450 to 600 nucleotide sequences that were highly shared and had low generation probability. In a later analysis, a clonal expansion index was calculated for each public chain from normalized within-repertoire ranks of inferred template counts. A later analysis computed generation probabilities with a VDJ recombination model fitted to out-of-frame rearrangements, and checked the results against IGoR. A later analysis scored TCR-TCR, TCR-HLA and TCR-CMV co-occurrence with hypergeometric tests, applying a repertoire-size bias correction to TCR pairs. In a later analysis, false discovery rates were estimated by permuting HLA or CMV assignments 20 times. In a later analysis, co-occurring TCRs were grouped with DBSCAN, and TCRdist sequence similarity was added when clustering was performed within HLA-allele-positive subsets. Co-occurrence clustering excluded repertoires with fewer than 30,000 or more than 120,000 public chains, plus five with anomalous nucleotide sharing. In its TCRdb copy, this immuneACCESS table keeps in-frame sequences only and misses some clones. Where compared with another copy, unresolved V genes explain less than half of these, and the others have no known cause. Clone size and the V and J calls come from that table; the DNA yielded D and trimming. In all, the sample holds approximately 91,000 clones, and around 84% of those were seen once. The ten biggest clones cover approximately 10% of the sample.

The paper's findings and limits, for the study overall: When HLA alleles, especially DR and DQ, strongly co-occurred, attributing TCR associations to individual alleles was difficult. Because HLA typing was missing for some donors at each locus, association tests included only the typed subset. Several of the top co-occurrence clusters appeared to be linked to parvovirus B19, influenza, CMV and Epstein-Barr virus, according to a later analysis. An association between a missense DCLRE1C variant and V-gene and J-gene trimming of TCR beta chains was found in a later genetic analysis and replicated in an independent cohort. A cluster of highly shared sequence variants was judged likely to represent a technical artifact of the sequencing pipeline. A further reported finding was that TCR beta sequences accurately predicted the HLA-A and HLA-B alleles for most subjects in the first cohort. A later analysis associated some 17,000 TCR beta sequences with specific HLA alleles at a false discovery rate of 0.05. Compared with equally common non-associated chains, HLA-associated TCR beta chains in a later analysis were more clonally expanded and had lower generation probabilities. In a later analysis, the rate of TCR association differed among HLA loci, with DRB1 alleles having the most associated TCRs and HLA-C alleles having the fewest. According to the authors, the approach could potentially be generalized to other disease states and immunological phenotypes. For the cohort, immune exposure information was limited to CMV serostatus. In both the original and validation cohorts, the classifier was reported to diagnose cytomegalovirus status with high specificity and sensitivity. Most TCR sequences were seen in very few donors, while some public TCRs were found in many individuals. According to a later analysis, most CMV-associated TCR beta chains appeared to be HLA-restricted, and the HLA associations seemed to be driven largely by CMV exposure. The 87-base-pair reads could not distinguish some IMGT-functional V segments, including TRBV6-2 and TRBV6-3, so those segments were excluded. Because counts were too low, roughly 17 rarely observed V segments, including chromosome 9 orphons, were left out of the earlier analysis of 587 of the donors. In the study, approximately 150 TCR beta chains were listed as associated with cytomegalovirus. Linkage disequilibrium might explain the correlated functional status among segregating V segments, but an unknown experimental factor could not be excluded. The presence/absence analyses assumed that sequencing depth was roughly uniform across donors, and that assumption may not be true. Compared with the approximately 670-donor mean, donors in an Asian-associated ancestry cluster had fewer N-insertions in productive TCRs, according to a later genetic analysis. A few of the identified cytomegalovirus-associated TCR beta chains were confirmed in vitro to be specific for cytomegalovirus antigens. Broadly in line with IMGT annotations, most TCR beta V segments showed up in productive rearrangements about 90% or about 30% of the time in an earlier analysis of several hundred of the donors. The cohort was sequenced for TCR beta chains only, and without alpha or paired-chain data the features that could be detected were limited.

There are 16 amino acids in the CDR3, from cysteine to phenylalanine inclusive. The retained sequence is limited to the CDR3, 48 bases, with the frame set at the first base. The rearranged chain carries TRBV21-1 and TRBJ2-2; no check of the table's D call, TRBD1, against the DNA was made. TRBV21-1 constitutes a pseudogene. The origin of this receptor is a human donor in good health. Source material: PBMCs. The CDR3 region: CASSILGQGRSGELFF. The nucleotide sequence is TGTGCCAGCAGCATTTTAGGACAGGGTAGGAGCGGGGAGCTGTTTTTT.